Presented here are 5 T cell receptor beta chains from one specimen sequenced in a study of T cells in Graves' hyperthyroidism and ophthalmopathy. Amplification yielded TCR beta CDR3 regions, with RNA transcripts as the source. Researchers ran a first-round RT-PCR on the TCR CDR3 using the HTBI primer set. TCRdb fed the multiplex PCR reads into MiXCR, producing one record per CDR3 protein. The sample lists hundreds of thousands of distinct CDR3 sequences, approximately 13% seen once, with around 9.2% in the top ten. Source material: blood. Receptors were obtained from a woman aged 18-30 years with Graves' hyperthyroidism.

This clonotype was seen many times. V is TRBV28 and J is TRBJ2-5, with D possibly being TRBD1 (5 bases). Germline lookup yields CDR1 MDHEN and CDR2 SYDVKM. The CDR3 extends over 15 amino acids. V dropped 2 bases and J dropped 0 bases, with 10 bases sitting between them. CDR3 DNA: TGTGCCAGCAGTTTAGGGGCTACTTACCAAGAGACCCAGTACTTC. Residues: CASSLGATYQETQYF.

The chain has TRBV18 and TRBJ2-5; 7 bases map to TRBD2. The junction had 10 bases not matched to a gene; V was cut back by 6 bases and J by 3 bases. Looked up from germline, CDR1 is KGHSH and CDR2 is LQKENI. CDR3 length: 15 residues. The DNA for the CDR3 is TGTGCCAGCTCCCTTGGTGGGGGGGGAGAAGAGACCCAGTACTTC. This encodes CASSLGGGGEETQYF.

This clonotype was seen a handful of times. A much bigger clone sits one base away, suggesting this may be a read error. This sequence joins TRBV12-3 or TRBV12-4 and TRBJ1-6, with D perhaps TRBD1 (6 bases). The CDR3 length is 14 residues. V was cut by 6 bases and J by 10 bases, with 16 bases left in between. CDR3: CASSMDRAPSPLHF. The DNA for the CDR3 is TGTGCCAGCAGCATGGACAGAGCCCCGTCACCCCTCCACTTT.

The genes are TRBV18 and TRBJ2-7; D could derive from TRBD1 or TRBD2 (5 bases each). The CDR3 runs to 17 residues. The V gene's germline CDR1 is KGHSH and CDR2 LQKENI. Trimming shortened V by 3 bases and J by 5 bases, and 23 bases separated the two germline ends. DNA for the CDR3: TGTGCCAGCTCACCCTACGTGGCCCAGACCGGGGCTAACGAGCAGTACTTC. This gives the protein CASSPYVAQTGANEQYF.

This clonotype was counted at least ten times. The V gene is TRBV6-1, the J gene TRBJ2-7; perhaps TRBD1 as D (6 bases). Germline-derived CDR1 and CDR2 are MNHNS and SASEGT. CDR3 length: 14 residues. V gave up 1 base and J gave up 2 bases, with 9 bases separating them. The CDR3 bases are TGTGCCAGCAGTGAAGTCAGGGGCCCCTACGAGCAGTACTTC. This gives the protein CASSEVRGPYEQYF.